This T cell receptor (beta chain) was identified in a study of glioma-infiltrating T cells. Worth noting for this clonotype: Its antigen is not known.

Study conclusions and caveats: Only very few CDR3 sequences appeared in both tissue and blood.

Unmatched junction bases numbered 6, after V lost 9 bases and J lost 7 bases. This CDR3 comprises 13 residues. Germline V gene lookup returns CDR1 ENHRY and CDR2 SYGVKD. Amplification of TCR alpha and beta CDR3 regions from RNA used iRepertoire nested multiplex PCR. A single record per CDR3 protein comes from TCRdb applying MiXCR to the multiplex PCR reads. This sample has about 190,000 distinct CDR3 sequences, with around 32% found just once. This chain uses TRBV10-3 with TRBJ2-2; TRBD1 agrees at 9 bases. The sequencing sample was made of glioma tissue, nonneoplastic brain tissue, or PBMCs (not recorded which). This receptor was obtained from a human donor with low-grade glioma or glioblastoma, undergoing nonglioma brain surgery, or in good health (not recorded which). The CDR3 sequence: CAIEQGACGELFF. CDR3 coding DNA: TGTGCCATAGAACAGGGGGCCTGCGGGGAGCTGTTTTTT.